The 16 T cell receptor beta chains given below trace back to one sample, sequenced in a study of control samples from healthy donors and cancer patients. Libraries were prepared by immunoSEQ multiplex PCR; TCRdb keeps only in-frame clonotypes and omits some of them. The profile shows 390,000 or so clones, about 93% of them singletons. Sequenced sample: PBMCs. The receptors here all came from a man aged 40-55 years with head and neck cancer.

This clone appeared a few times. The chain uses TRBV30 and TRBJ1-5; D not certain. The V gene lost 3 bases and the J gene lost 6 bases, with 9 bases spanning the gap. The V gene's germline CDR1 is GTSNPN and CDR2 SVGIG (reference sequence). This CDR3 contains 12 residues. The CDR3 is CAWSEGGQPQHF. CDR3 nucleotides: TGTGCCTGGAGCGAGGGTGGTCAGCCCCAGCATTTT.

The chain joins TRBV5-1 to TRBJ2-5; 10 nucleotides align to TRBD2. The CDR3 has 16 residues. Trimming at V came to 7 bases and at J to 4 bases, leaving 13 bases not matched to a gene. The V gene's germline CDR1 is SGHRS and CDR2 YFSETQ. CDR3 bases: TGCGCCAGCGAACTCACCGGGACTAGCGTCGGAGAGACCCAGTACTTC. Amino acids: CASELTGTSVGETQYF.

Note on this clone: At one end the junction does not follow the germline gene, possibly because of a read error. The chain couples TRBV6-5 to TRBJ2-1; D remains unclear. The CDR3 is made up of 16 amino acids. Germline V gene data show CDR1 as MNHEY and CDR2 as SVGAGI. DNA of the CDR3: TGTGCCAGCAGTTACGAAGGCGCCGTCTCCCACAATGAGCAGTTCTTC. It translates to CASSYEGAVSHNEQFF.

This chain joins TRBV28 and TRBJ2-1; 14 nucleotides line up with TRBD2. Trimming took 6 bases from V and 7 from J; bases not matched to a gene: 5. The CDR3 covers 15 residues. The germline gives CDR1 MDHEN, CDR2 SYDVKM. As DNA, the CDR3 is TGTGCCAGCAGACCGGGACTAGCGGGGGCTAATGAGCAGTTCTTC. It encodes CASRPGLAGANEQFF.

J is TRBJ1-5 and V is TRBV4-1; D remains ambiguous. CDR3 length: 14 residues. Germline lookup yields CDR1 MGHRA and CDR2 YSYEKL. V was trimmed by 2 bases and J by 5 bases, leaving 10 bases between them. The DNA of the CDR3 is TGCGCCAGCAGCCAAACCTGGAGGGATCAGCCCCAGCATTTT. It is translated as CASSQTWRDQPQHF.

CDR3 nucleotide sequence: TGTGCTAGTGGTTTTACCGACAGGGGGCTTCAAGGCTACACCTTC. Protein sequence: CASGFTDRGLQGYTF. The chain couples TRBV12-5 to TRBJ1-2, with TRBD1 matching 10 bases. The V gene end was trimmed by 3 bases and the J gene end by 8 bases; junction bases not matched to a gene: 9. Germline V gene lookup returns CDR1 LGHNT and CDR2 FRNRAP. The CDR3 runs to 15 residues.

The chain uses TRBV6-7 and TRBJ2-3; D is uncertain. TRBV6-7 is flagged as an ORF with uncertain function. Trimming left V 1 base short and J 5 bases short, with 13 bases between. The CDR3 runs 15 residues. The CDR3 reads CASSYLFEYGDTQYF. CDR3 in DNA: TGTGCCAGCAGTTACTTATTTGAGTACGGAGATACGCAGTATTTT.

This clone came up once. The gene calls are TRBV7-2 and TRBJ2-5, with D maybe TRBD1 (5 bases). The ends were cut back, 4 bases at V and 5 bases at J, with 14 bases in the middle. In germline, CDR1 is SGHTA, CDR2 FQGNSA. This CDR3 is 14 amino acids long. The CDR3: CASSSPTDRETQYF. The CDR3 DNA is TGTGCCAGCAGCTCCCCGACAGACCGGGAGACCCAGTACTTC.

The rearrangement uses TRBV29-1 and TRBJ2-1; 14 bases map to TRBD2. Germline values: CDR1 SQVTM, CDR2 ANQGSEA. The CDR3 has 16 residues. The trim removed 7 bases at V and 2 bases at J, leaving 7 bases unmatched. CDR3 protein: CSGTGTSGRTYNEQFF. The CDR3 DNA reads TGCAGCGGGACCGGGACTAGCGGGAGAACCTACAATGAGCAGTTCTTC.

The chain couples TRBV18 to TRBJ1-3; D gene ambiguous. Germline values: CDR1 KGHSH, CDR2 LQKENI. CDR3 size: 11 residues. The V gene lost 5 bases and the J gene lost 4 bases, with 3 bases spanning the gap. The CDR3 DNA reads as TGTGCCAGCTCATTCGGAAACACCATATATTTT. Its protein is CASSFGNTIYF.

J is TRBJ1-5 and V is TRBV19, with TRBD1 as a possible D gene (5 bases). Germline lookup yields CDR1 LNHDA and CDR2 SQIVND (reference sequence). V lost 6 bases, J lost 0 bases, and 18 bases lay in between. The CDR3 totals 17 residues. The chain's CDR3 is CASRSGSAGPSNQPQHF. The CDR3 DNA reads as TGTGCCAGTAGATCTGGGTCGGCAGGGCCTAGCAATCAGCCCCAGCATTTT.

The chain recombines TRBV6-5 with TRBJ1-2, with D possibly matching TRBD1 (5 bases). The CDR3 covers 15 residues. With 4 bases removed from V and 8 bases from J, the gap between germline ends came to 20 bases. From germline, CDR1 is MNHEY and CDR2 SVGAGI. The CDR3 region has the DNA TGTGCCAGCAGTTTGGAGGGGCTAAGATCCGGCGGCTACACCTTC. This gives the protein CASSLEGLRSGGYTF.

The rearrangement uses TRBV12-5 and TRBJ2-2; 10 bases fit TRBD1. The V segment lost 2 bases and the J segment 7 bases; nucleotides outside the gene matches: 7. Germline CDR1 is LGHNT and CDR2 is FRNRAP. The CDR3 extends over 16 amino acids. CDR3 amino acids: CASGLWGTGVFGELFF. The DNA of the CDR3 is TGTGCTAGTGGTTTGTGGGGGACAGGGGTTTTCGGGGAGCTGTTTTTT.

The gene calls are TRBV9 and TRBJ1-3; D unresolved. The CDR3 extends over 13 amino acids. CDR1 and CDR2 from the germline V gene are SGDLS and YYNGEE. The ends were cut back, 5 bases at V and 4 bases at J, with 10 bases in the middle. The CDR3 nucleotides are TGTGCCAGCAGTCAATTGGGGGGAAACACCATATATTTT. It specifies CASSQLGGNTIYF.

J is TRBJ1-5 and V is TRBV15, with a possible D match to TRBD1 (6 bases). The CDR3 length is 18 residues. V lost 6 bases and J lost 4, with 25 bases in between. Germline values: CDR1 LNHNV, CDR2 YYDKDF (reference sequence). The CDR3 region has the DNA TGTGCCACCAGAGATGGAAGAGGGGGACCTATTCGTAATCAGCCCCAGCATTTT. Its protein product is CATRDGRGGPIRNQPQHF.

CDR3: CASRLLALSYNEQFF. The CDR3 DNA is TGTGCCAGCAGATTACTAGCGCTCTCCTACAATGAGCAGTTCTTC. The chain employs TRBV6-5 and TRBJ2-1; 7 nucleotides align to TRBD2. CDR3 length: 15 residues. The junction had 5 bases not matched to a gene; V was cut back by 6 bases and J by 0 bases. Per the germline V gene, CDR1 is MNHEY and CDR2 is SVGAGI.